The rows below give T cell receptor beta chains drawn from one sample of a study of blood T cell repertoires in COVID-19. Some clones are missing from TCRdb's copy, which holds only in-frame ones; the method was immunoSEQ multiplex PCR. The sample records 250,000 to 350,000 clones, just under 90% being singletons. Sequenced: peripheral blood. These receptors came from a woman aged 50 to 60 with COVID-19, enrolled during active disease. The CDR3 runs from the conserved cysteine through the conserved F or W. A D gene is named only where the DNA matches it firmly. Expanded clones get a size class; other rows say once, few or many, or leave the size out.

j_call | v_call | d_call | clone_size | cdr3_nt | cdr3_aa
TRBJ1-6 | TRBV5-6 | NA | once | TGTGCCAGCAGCTCCCCTTCCGATAATTCACCCCTCCACTTT | CASSSPSDNSPLHF
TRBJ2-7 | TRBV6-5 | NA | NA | TGTGCCAGCAGTCGACAGGAATCCTACGAGCAGTACTTC | CASSRQESYEQYF
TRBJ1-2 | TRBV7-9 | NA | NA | TGTGCCAGCAGCTTCTCCCCCCCTGCGGAGTCCTATGGCTACACCTTC | CASSFSPPAESYGYTF
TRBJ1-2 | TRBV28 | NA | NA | TGTGCCAGCAATACCCTTAAACGGGTTGGCTACACCTTC | CASNTLKRVGYTF
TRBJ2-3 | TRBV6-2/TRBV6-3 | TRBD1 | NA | TGTGCCAGCAGTTACTCGGGACCATTCGTGGACAGGGGCACAGATACGCAGTATTTT | CASSYSGPFVDRGTDTQYF
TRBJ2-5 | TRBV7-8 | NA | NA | TGTGCCAGCAGCTTAGATCGGCAGGGTGGCAACCAAGAGACCCAGTACTTC | CASSLDRQGGNQETQYF
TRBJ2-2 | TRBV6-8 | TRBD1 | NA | TGTGCCAGCAGTTACTATACCCTCCGGGACAGGCTGAACACCGGGGAGCTGTTTTTT | CASSYYTLRDRLNTGELFF
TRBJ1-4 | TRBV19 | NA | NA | TGTGCCAGTAGTATGTCCAACAGGGTATACGAAAAACTGTTTTTT | CASSMSNRVYEKLFF
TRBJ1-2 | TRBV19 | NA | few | TGTGCCAGTTCTCGGGGGATGGGGGACTATGGCTACACCTTC | CASSRGMGDYGYTF
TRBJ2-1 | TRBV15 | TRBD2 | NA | TGTGCCACCAGCAGAGGGGGAGGGAGAGGGGCATACAATGAGCAGTTCTTC | CATSRGGGRGAYNEQFF
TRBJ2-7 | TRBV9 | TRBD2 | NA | TGTGCCAGCAGCCCGGGACTAGCGGACTCCTACGAGCAGTACTTC | CASSPGLADSYEQYF
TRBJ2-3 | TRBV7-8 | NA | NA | TGTGCCAGCGTGAGAGCGGGTTTAAACCGGGGCACAGATACGCAGTATTTT | CASVRAGLNRGTDTQYF
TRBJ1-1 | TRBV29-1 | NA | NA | TGCAGCGTTGAAAGGGCCCAGGGTTACACTGAAGCTTTCTTT | CSVERAQGYTEAFF
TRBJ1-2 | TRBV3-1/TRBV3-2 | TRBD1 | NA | TGTGCCAGCAGCCACGACAGGGGAGGAAACTATGGCTACACCTTC | CASSHDRGGNYGYTF
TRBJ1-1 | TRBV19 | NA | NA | TGTGCCAGTAGATCCAGGGAGGCCACTGAAGCTTTCTTT | CASRSREATEAFF
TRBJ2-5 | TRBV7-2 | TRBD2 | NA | TGTGCCAGCAGCTTAGATAGCGGGAGAAGCGAGACCCAGTACTTC | CASSLDSGRSETQYF
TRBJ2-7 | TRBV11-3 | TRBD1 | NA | TGTGCCAGCAGTACAAATCAGGGGGAGACGGCCTACGAGCAGTACTTC | CASSTNQGETAYEQYF
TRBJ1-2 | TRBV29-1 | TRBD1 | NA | TGCAGCGTCCAGGGAGGGGACAGGGCGTATGGCTACACCTTC | CSVQGGDRAYGYTF
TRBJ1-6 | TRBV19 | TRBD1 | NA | TGTGCCAGTAGTATATTTGGGACAGGGCCCTATAATTCACCCCTCCACTTT | CASSIFGTGPYNSPLHF
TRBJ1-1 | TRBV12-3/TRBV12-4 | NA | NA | TGTGCCAGCAGTTTGGCCAGAACAACTGAAGCTTTCTTT | CASSLARTTEAFF
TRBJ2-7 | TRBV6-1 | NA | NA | TGTGCCAGCAGTGATCTCAGGGGATCCCACGAGCAGTACTTC | CASSDLRGSHEQYF
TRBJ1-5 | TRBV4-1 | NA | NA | TGCGCCAGCAGCCAAGGTAGTGATCAGCCCCAGCATTTT | CASSQGSDQPQHF